This entry lists 2 T cell receptor beta chains sequenced from one sample in a study of blood T cell repertoires in COVID-19. The assay was immunoSEQ multiplex PCR, and TCRdb's table has in-frame clones only and misses some. The sample consists of some 270,000 clones, 65% to 85% of them appearing once. The material sequenced was PBMCs or T cells enriched from blood (not recorded which). The receptors were sampled from a man aged 50-59 years who had recovered from COVID-19.

The chain is built from TRBV6-5 and TRBJ1-6; perhaps TRBD1 as D (5 bases). This CDR3 is built from 15 residues. The V end lost 3 bases, the J end lost 1 base, and 7 bases lay between the germline ends. Germline V gene data show CDR1 as MNHEY and CDR2 as SVGAGI. CDR3 in DNA: TGTGCCAGCAGTTATCAGGGTTCCTATAATTCACCCCTCCACTTT. It yields the protein CASSYQGSYNSPLHF.

V is TRBV29-1 and J is TRBJ2-7; 9 bases are a match to TRBD2. Per the germline V gene, CDR1 is SQVTM and CDR2 is ANQGSEA. The CDR3 consists of 15 residues. The ends lost 6 bases at V and 2 bases at J; junction bases unmatched: 11. The CDR3 DNA sequence: TGCAGCGTGGGCAAGAGCGGGGGGCAAACCTACGAGCAGTACTTC. Protein: CSVGKSGGQTYEQYF.